There are many counts of the clone carrying this T cell receptor (beta chain). Antigen: not known. The sample originates from a study of early T cells in non-severe SARS-CoV-2 infection. Looking at the study overall: Chains from this unsorted whole-blood bulk RNA could not be paired.

Losses at the gene ends were 6 bases for V and 5 bases for J; bases not matched to a gene: 6. The CDR3 is 14 residues long. Per the germline V gene, CDR1 is PRHDT and CDR2 is FYEKMQ (reference sequence). Unique molecular identifier tags were affixed to discrete cDNA molecules. Each CDR3 protein gets one entry after TCRdb re-called the 5' RACE reads with MiXCR. The table shows about 30,000 distinct CDR3 sequences, with about 6% occurring only once. Findings of the study overall: Clonotype matching in VDJdb favored anti-spike CD8 responses and did not capture private and CD4 specificities.

The TCR originated in an adult who was a healthcare worker with PCR-confirmed SARS-CoV-2 infection or an uninfected control (not recorded which). The chain has TRBV13 and TRBJ1-2; the match to TRBD1 covers 10 bases. The sequencing sample was made of whole blood. CDR3 sequence (DNA): TGTGCCAGCAGGCCGGGGACAGGGGTTTATGGCTACACCTTC. It encodes CASRPGTGVYGYTF.